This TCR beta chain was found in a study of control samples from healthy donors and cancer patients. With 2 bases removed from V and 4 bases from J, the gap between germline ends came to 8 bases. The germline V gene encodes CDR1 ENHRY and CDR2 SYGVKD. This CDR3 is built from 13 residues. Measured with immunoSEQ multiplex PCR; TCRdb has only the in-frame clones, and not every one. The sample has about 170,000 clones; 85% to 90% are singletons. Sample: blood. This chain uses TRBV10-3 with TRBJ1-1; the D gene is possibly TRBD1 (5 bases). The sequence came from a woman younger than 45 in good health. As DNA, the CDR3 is TGTGCCATCAGTGAGGTGGGGGGCACTGAAGCTTTCTTT. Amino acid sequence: CAISEVGGTEAFF.